The source of this TCR beta chain is a study of blood T cell repertoires in COVID-19. Sequencing used immunoSEQ multiplex PCR; TCRdb keeps in-frame clones, though not all of them. The data show 200,000 to 250,000 clones, with roughly nine tenths seen just once and about an eighth held by the top ten. V shed 6 bases and J shed 8 bases, with 13 bases lying between them. Per germline, CDR1 MDHEN and CDR2 SYDVKM. The CDR3 totals 13 residues. The V call is TRBV28, the J call TRBJ1-4; D is ambiguous. Sequenced sample: peripheral blood. The receptor comes from a woman under 30 who had recovered from COVID-19. CDR3 nucleotide sequence: TGTGCCAGCAGCACACGTGGCACGGAAAAACTGTTTTTT. Translation: CASSTRGTEKLFF.